These 13 T cell receptor beta chains came from one sample sequenced in a study of OX40 agonist ivuxolimab in advanced cancers. The library came from the immunoSEQ multiplex PCR assay. TCRdb carries this immuneACCESS record with in-frame sequences only. Its versions omit some clonotypes, under half of them owing to an unresolved V gene in the studies checked, with the rest unexplained. The table for this sample lists 70,000 to 95,000 clones; around 85% of them were counted only once. In total, the top ten clones hold over 3% of the sample. The starting material was CD4+ or CD8+ T cells sorted from blood, obtained in a trial of the OX40 agonist ivuxolimab. These TCRs come from an adult with an advanced solid tumor such as melanoma, head and neck, liver or kidney cancer.

V is TRBV11-3 and J is TRBJ2-4; TRBD2 agrees at 8 bases. There are 14 residues in the CDR3. V lost 4 bases, J lost 8 bases, and 7 bases stayed unmatched. Per germline, CDR1 SGHNT and CDR2 YENEEA. Here the CDR3 reads CASSSPGGMDIQYF. In nucleotides, the CDR3 is TGTGCCAGCAGCTCCCCGGGGGGGATGGACATTCAGTACTTC.

The J gene is TRBJ2-3, the V gene TRBV5-6; 8 bases are shared with TRBD1. The CDR3 runs to 16 residues. Germline V gene lookup returns CDR1 SGHDT and CDR2 YYEEEE. The V and J ends lost 4 bases and 5 bases, in that order; junction bases with no gene match: 12. The CDR3: CASSDDPGQGIDTQYF. For the CDR3, the DNA is TGTGCCAGCAGCGACGACCCCGGACAGGGTATAGATACGCAGTATTTT. Full variable domain (rest looked up from reference TRBV5-6 and TRBJ2-3): DAGVTQSPTHLIKTRGQQVTLRCSPKSGHDTVSWYQQALGQGPQFIFQYYEEEERQRGNFPDRFSGHQFPNYSSELNVNALLLGDSALYLCASSDDPGQGIDTQYFGPGTRLTVL.

This clone came up once. The V and J genes are TRBV5-4 and TRBJ2-1, with D uncertain. The CDR3 totals 12 residues. V lost 6 bases, J lost 5 bases, and 9 bases lay in between. CDR1 is SGHNT, CDR2 YYREEE, per germline (reference sequence). CDR3 loop: CASTIRDNEQFF. CDR3 nucleotide sequence: TGTGCCAGCACGATCCGGGACAATGAGCAGTTCTTC.

The chain carries TRBV5-1 and TRBJ2-3, with TRBD2 as a possible D gene (5 bases). V was shortened by 0 bases and J by 2 bases, with 16 bases between the two germline ends. The germline V gene has CDR1 SGHRS and CDR2 YFSETQ. CDR3 size: 17 residues. DNA of the CDR3: TGCGCCAGCAGCTTGGCCTTAGGCGGGCGGCACACAGATACGCAGTATTTT. Amino acid sequence: CASSLALGGRHTDTQYF.

The chain combines TRBV7-8 with TRBJ2-1; D is uncertain. Germline V gene sequence: CDR1 SGHVS, CDR2 FQNEAQ. There are 15 residues in the CDR3. V was pared by 7 bases and J by 0 bases, with 13 bases between. The CDR3 DNA is TGTGCCAGCACCGTTACGAAGAGCTCCTACAATGAGCAGTTCTTC. As protein: CASTVTKSSYNEQFF.

This clone occurred a few times. The chain links TRBV11-1 to TRBJ1-1; a possible D gene is TRBD1 (6 bases). CDR3 length equals 12 residues. The V gene lost 4 bases and the J gene lost 11 bases, with 14 bases spanning the gap. Germline V gene sequence: CDR1 SGHAT, CDR2 FQDESV (reference sequence). CDR3 DNA: TGTGCCAGCAGCTCCCTGGACAGACGGGCTTTCTTT. Translated, it gives CASSSLDRRAFF. The variable domain in full, completed from reference TRBV11-1 and TRBJ1-1, reads EAEVAQSPRYKITEKSQAVAFWCDPISGHATLYWYRQILGQGPELLVQFQDESVVDDSQLPKDRFSAERLKGVDSTLKIQPAELGDSAMYLCASSSLDRRAFFGQGTRLTVV.

The chain has TRBV2 and TRBJ1-3; D is undetermined. V was clipped by 7 bases and J by 0 bases, with 10 bases between them. The germline CDR1 and CDR2 sequences are SNHLY and FYNNEI. CDR3 size: 14 residues. The CDR3 here is CASTGPFSGNTIYF. Written as DNA, the CDR3 is TGTGCCAGCACCGGGCCCTTCTCTGGAAACACCATATATTTT.

The rearrangement joins TRBV30 to TRBJ1-3, with no clear D. V shed 0 bases and J shed 0 bases, with 3 bases lying between them. This CDR3 has 13 residues. CDR1 is GTSNPN, CDR2 SVGIG, per germline (reference sequence). CDR3 residues: CAWSVLSGNTIYF. The CDR3 DNA is TGTGCCTGGAGTGTTCTCTCTGGAAACACCATATATTTT.

CDR3 region: CASRRGSGSDNGELFF. CDR3 in DNA: TGTGCCAGTAGGAGGGGAAGCGGGAGTGACAACGGGGAGCTGTTTTTT. V gene TRBV19 combines with J gene TRBJ2-2, with 8 bases aligning to TRBD2. Germline trimming cut 6 bases from V and 7 bases from J; bases unmatched to any gene: 13. Germline V gene lookup returns CDR1 LNHDA and CDR2 SQIVND (reference sequence). The CDR3 is made up of 16 amino acids.

The chain links TRBV10-3 to TRBJ2-3; 14 bases line up with TRBD2. V dropped 3 bases and J dropped 3; count of bases not matched to a gene: 2. The CDR3 runs to 16 residues. Germline V gene sequence: CDR1 ENHRY, CDR2 SYGVKD. The CDR3 here is CAISERLAGGTDTQYF. The DNA for the CDR3 is TGTGCCATCAGTGAAAGACTAGCGGGAGGGACAGATACGCAGTATTTT.

The V gene is TRBV5-1, the J gene TRBJ2-3; D is undetermined. The length of the CDR3 is 16 residues. Trimming pared 4 bases from V and 3 bases from J, leaving 18 bases between. From germline, CDR1 is SGHRS and CDR2 YFSETQ. In nucleotides, the CDR3 is TGCGCCAGCAGCCCGGGCCAGGCTGGGCTAACAGATACGCAGTATTTT. It is translated as CASSPGQAGLTDTQYF.

V is TRBV11-3 and J is TRBJ2-1; unclear D gene. V was cut by 3 bases and J by 7 bases, with 13 bases left in between. The CDR3 spans 14 residues. Germline CDR1 SGHNT, CDR2 YENEEA. The CDR3, as DNA: TGTGCCAGCAGCTTCACTGCTAGTTTGAATGAGCAGTTCTTC. Translation gives CASSFTASLNEQFF.

The CDR3 nucleotides are TGTGCCAGCAGTCCCCCAGGACAGTTCTATGGCTACACCTTC. This sequence encodes CASSPPGQFYGYTF. V gene TRBV28 combines with J gene TRBJ1-2; D is possibly TRBD1 (6 bases). The CDR3 loop spans 14 amino acids. V lost 5 bases and J 4 bases, leaving 14 bases between the germline ends. Germline CDR1 is MDHEN and CDR2 is SYDVKM.